This T cell receptor (beta chain) was found in a study of response to subunit inactivated influenza vaccine. TCRdb processed the RT-PCR reads anew with MiXCR; each CDR3 protein has one entry. Of 500,000 to 550,000 distinct CDR3 sequences in the sample, under 30% were seen once. The V gene lost 1 base and the J gene lost 0 bases, with 16 bases spanning the gap. CDR1 and CDR2 (germline): SGHAT, FQDESV (reference sequence). The CDR3 totals 19 residues. The data were also submitted as part of a second study, on T cells expressing NK-cell markers. That report adds: Scientists made TCR beta cDNA using 5'RACE template switching with UMIs. HCMV serostatus: seven of eight sequenced donors positive, one negative. An anti-gamma-delta TCR antibody restricted sorting to alpha-beta TCR T cells in several experiments.

The source was CD4+ T cells sorted from PBMCs, collected less than 13 days after vaccination. This receptor was taken from a man aged 50 to 60 who received an inactivated influenza vaccine. The gene calls are TRBV11-1 and TRBJ2-6; D tentatively reads TRBD1 or TRBD2 (5 bases each). The CDR3: CASSLGEGPPYSGANVLTF. DNA for the CDR3: TGTGCCAGCAGCTTAGGAGAGGGACCTCCCTACTCTGGGGCCAACGTCCTGACTTTC. Full variable domain (missing parts from reference TRBV11-1 and TRBJ2-6): EAEVAQSPRYKITEKSQAVAFWCDPISGHATLYWYRQILGQGPELLVQFQDESVVDDSQLPKDRFSAERLKGVDSTLKIQPAELGDSAMYLCASSLGEGPPYSGANVLTFGAGSRLTVL.